This T cell receptor (beta chain) comes out of a study of human T cells and chemical hapten exposure. Study findings and constraints: Unchanged with DPC sensitization were TCRs above 1 in 1000 frequency. Compared with pre-sensitization or healthy control sets, expanded TCRs clustered more.

CDR1 and CDR2 from the germline V gene are SGHTA and FQGNSA. Trimming removed 5 bases from V and 5 bases from J; junction bases left unmatched: 15. There are 17 residues in the CDR3. Stated time point: pre-sensitization, week 0. The treatment here: therapeutic diphenylcyclopropenone sensitization with weekly scalp DPC. People who gave samples had alopecia, were 18 to 70 years old, and were suitable for DPC. Turning to this clonotype: Its antigen is not identified.

Original analysis: From approximately 25,000 to 650,000 TCRs were found per sample, with a median of 95,638. TCRdb re-analysed the RACE reads in MiXCR, keeping a single row per CDR3 protein. These V and J calls originate from TCRdb's pipeline instead of the authors' own analysis. The data hold nearly 110,000 distinct CDR3 sequences, with approximately 12% observed a single time. The J gene is TRBJ1-1, the V gene TRBV7-2, with 9 bases fitting TRBD1. The receptor comes from a woman aged 50 to 60 with alopecia areata. Some clones in this sample may be carry-over from other donors' samples. Material: whole blood, obtained in connection with sensitization to the hapten diphenylcyclopropenone (DPC). The CDR3 region has the DNA TGTGCCAGCAGCCCGGACAGGGGTACAATAGAGTGGACTGAAGCTTTCTTT. Its protein product is CASSPDRGTIEWTEAFF. Together with reference TRBV7-2 and TRBJ1-1, the CDR3 gives the full variable domain: GAGVSQSPSNKVTEKGKDVELRCDPISGHTALYWYRQSLGQGLEFLIYFQGNSAPDKSGLPSDRFSAERTGGSVSTLTIQRTQQEDSAVYLCASSPDRGTIEWTEAFFGQGTRLTVV.